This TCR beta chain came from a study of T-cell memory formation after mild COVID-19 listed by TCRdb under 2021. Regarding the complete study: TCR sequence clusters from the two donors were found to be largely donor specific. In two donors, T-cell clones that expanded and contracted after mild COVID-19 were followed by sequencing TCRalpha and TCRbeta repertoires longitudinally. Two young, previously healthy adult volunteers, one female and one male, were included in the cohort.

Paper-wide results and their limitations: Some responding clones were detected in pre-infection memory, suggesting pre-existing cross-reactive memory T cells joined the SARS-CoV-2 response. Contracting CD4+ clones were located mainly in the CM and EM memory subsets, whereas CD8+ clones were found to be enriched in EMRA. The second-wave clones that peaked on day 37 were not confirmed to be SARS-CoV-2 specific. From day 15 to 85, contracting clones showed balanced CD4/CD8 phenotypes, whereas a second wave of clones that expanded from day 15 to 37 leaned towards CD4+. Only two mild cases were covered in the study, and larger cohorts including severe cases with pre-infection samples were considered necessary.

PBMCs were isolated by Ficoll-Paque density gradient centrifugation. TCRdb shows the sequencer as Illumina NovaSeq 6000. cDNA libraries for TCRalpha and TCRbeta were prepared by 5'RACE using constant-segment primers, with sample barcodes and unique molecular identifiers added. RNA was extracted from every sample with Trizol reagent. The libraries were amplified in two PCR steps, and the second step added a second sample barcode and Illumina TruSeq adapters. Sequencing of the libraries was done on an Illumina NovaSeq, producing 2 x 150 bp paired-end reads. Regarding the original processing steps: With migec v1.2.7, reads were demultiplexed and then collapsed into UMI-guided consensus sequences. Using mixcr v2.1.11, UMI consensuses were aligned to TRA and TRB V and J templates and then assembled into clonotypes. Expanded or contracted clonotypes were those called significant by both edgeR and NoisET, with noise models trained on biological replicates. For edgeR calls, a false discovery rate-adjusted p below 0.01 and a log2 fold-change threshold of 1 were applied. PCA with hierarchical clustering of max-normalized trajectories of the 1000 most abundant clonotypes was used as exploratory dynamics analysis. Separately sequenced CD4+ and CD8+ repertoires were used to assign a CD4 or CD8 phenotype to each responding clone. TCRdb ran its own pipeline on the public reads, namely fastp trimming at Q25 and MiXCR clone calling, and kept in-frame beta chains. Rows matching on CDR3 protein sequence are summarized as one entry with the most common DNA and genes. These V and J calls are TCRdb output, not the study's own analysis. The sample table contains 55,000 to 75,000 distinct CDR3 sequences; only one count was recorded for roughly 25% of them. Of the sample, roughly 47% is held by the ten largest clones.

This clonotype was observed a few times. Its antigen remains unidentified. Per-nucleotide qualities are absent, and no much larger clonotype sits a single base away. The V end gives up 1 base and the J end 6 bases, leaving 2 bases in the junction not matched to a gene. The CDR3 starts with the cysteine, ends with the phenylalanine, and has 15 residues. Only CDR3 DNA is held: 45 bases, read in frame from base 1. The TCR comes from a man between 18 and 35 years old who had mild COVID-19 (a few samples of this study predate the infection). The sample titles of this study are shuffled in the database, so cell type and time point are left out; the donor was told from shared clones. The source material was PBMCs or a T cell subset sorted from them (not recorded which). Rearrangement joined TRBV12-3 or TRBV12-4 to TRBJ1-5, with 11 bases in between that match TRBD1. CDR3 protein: CASSLGDRGFQPQHF. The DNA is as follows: TGTGCCAGCAGTTTAGGGGACAGGGGGTTTCAGCCCCAGCATTTT.